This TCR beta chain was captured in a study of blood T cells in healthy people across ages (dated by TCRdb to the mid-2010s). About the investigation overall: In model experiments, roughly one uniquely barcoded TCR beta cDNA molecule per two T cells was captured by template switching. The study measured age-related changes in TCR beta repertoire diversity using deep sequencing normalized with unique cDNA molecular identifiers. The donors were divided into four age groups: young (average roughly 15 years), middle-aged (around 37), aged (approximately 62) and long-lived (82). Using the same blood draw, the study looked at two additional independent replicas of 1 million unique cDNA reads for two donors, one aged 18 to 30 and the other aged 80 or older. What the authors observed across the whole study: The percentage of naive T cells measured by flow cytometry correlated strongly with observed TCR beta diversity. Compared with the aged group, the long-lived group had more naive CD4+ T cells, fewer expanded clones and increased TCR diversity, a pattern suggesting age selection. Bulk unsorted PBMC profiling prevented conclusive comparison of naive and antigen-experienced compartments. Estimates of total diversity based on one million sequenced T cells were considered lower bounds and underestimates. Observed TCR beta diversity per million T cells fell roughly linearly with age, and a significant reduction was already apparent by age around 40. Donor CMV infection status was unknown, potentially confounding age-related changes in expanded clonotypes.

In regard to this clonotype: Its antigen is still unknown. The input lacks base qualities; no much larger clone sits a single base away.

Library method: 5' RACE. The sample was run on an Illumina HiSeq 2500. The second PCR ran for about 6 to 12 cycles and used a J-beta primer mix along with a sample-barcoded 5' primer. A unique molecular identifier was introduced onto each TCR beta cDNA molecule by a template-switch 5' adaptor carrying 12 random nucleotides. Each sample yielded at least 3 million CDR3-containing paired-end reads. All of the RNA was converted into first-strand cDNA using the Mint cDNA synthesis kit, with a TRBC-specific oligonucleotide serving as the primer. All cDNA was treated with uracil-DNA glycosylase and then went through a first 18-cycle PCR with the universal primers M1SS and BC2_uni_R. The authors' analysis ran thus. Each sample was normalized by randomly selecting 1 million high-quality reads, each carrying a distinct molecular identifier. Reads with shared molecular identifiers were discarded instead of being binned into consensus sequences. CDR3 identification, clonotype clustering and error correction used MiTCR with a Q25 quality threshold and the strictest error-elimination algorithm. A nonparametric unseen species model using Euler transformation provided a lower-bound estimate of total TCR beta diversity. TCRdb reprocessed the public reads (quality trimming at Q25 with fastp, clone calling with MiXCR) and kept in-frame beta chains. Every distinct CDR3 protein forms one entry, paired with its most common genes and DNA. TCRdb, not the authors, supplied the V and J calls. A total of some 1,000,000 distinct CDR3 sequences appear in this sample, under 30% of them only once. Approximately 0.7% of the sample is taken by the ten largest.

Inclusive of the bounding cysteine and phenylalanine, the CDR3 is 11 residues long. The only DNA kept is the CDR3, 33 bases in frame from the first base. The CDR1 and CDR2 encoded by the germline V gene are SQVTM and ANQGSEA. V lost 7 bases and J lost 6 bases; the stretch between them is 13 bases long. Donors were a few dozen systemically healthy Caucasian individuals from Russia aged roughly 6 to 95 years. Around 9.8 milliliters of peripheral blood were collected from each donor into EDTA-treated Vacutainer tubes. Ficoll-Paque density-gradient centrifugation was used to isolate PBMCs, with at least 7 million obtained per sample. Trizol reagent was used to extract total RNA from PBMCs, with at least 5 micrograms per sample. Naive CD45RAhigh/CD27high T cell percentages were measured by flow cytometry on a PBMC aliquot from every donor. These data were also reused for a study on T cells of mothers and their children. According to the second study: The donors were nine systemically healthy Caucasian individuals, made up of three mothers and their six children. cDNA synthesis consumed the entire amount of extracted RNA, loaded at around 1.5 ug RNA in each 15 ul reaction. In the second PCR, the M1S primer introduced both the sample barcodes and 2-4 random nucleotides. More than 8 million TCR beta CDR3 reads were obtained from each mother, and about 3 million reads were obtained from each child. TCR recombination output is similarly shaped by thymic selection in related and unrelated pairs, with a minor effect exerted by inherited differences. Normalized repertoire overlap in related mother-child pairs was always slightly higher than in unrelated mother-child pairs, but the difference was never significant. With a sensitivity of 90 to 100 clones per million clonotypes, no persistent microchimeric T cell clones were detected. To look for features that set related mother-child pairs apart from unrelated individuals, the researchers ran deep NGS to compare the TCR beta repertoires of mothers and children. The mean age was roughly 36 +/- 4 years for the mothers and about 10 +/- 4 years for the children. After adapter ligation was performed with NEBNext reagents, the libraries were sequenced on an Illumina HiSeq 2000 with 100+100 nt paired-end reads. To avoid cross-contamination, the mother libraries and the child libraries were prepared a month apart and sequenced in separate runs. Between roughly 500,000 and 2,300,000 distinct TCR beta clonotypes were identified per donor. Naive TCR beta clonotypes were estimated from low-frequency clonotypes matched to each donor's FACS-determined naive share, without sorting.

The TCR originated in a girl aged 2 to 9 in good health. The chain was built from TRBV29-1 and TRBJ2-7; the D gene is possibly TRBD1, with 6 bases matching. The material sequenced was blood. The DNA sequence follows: TGCAGCGGGGGTGGGGGCCGCGAGCAGTACTTC. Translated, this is CSGGGGREQYF.